This is a list of T cell receptor beta chains from one sample in a study of T-cell reconstitution after alpha-beta-depleted transplantation in children. TCRdb re-called the PCR reads through MiXCR, storing one row per CDR3 protein. The table lists 500,000 or so distinct CDR3 sequences, over 10% of them singletons. The specimen comprised PBMCs, mostly from graft donor cells, sampled 180 days after TCRalphabeta/CD19-depleted stem cell transplant. These receptors were taken from a female patient aged 2 to 10 who had a stem cell transplant for aplastic anemia, so the T cells may come from the graft donor. Both conserved end residues are part of each CDR3.

V gene: TRBV29-1; CDR3 length: 14; CDR3 protein: CSVEDPASSYGYTF
V gene: TRBV12-3/TRBV12-4; CDR3 length: 15; CDR3 protein: CASSHADRQDQPQHF
V gene: TRBV5-5; CDR3 length: 13; CDR3 protein: CASSLSLDYGYTF
V gene: TRBV21-1; CDR3 length: 13; CDR3 protein: CASSKCVAGEQFF
V gene: TRBV7-9; CDR3 length: 14; CDR3 protein: CASSSDRMQETQYF
V gene: TRBV5-1; CDR3 length: 13; CDR3 protein: CASSLVGGYEQYF
V gene: TRBV4-2; CDR3 length: 16; CDR3 protein: CASSQDGASPTDTQYF
V gene: TRBV11-1; CDR3 length: 13; CDR3 protein: CASSFQGGNTIYF
V gene: TRBV7-2; CDR3 length: 13; CDR3 protein: CASSSKTYYEQYF
V gene: TRBV27; CDR3 length: 14; CDR3 protein: CASPAPASNQPQHF
V gene: TRBV7-2; CDR3 length: 14; CDR3 protein: CASGGGGPWTEAFF
V gene: TRBV25-1; CDR3 length: 13; CDR3 protein: CASSGQGNYEQYF
V gene: TRBV20-1; CDR3 length: 15; CDR3 protein: CSTDSGRATYGTQYF
V gene: TRBV29-1; CDR3 length: 13; CDR3 protein: CSVTASGANVLTF
V gene: TRBV14; CDR3 length: 15; CDR3 protein: CASRDTGASYNEQFF
V gene: TRBV20-1; CDR3 length: 13; CDR3 protein: CSAGLARADTQYF
V gene: TRBV6-2/TRBV6-3; CDR3 length: 15; CDR3 protein: CASSSEPAGYNEQFF
V gene: TRBV12-3/TRBV12-4; CDR3 length: 16; CDR3 protein: CASSPWTGAYNYGYTF
V gene: TRBV28; CDR3 length: 15; CDR3 protein: CASSLEAHSYNEQFF
V gene: TRBV12-3/TRBV12-4; CDR3 length: 15; CDR3 protein: CASSPLIGAYNEQFF
V gene: TRBV20-1; CDR3 length: 17; CDR3 protein: CSARPLDRVIYNSPLHF
V gene: TRBV5-1; CDR3 length: 13; CDR3 protein: CASSLATRTEAFF
V gene: TRBV7-9; CDR3 length: 16; CDR3 protein: CASSLTGQGPYQPQHF
V gene: TRBV3-1; CDR3 length: 17; CDR3 protein: CASSQGESFSGANVLTF
V gene: TRBV18; CDR3 length: 17; CDR3 protein: CASSPSSGGTGANVLTF
V gene: TRBV5-1; CDR3 length: 16; CDR3 protein: CASSSGGTGVQDTQYF
V gene: TRBV5-1; CDR3 length: 13; CDR3 protein: CASSLVGRYGYTF
V gene: TRBV28; CDR3 length: 16; CDR3 protein: CASSSTYGGPAYGYTF
V gene: TRBV7-8; CDR3 length: 19; CDR3 protein: CASSLWVGLKGSGANVLTF
V gene: TRBV12-5; CDR3 length: 14; CDR3 protein: CASGFGKGGTEAFF
V gene: TRBV9; CDR3 length: 14; CDR3 protein: CASSARTGNEKLFF
V gene: TRBV9; CDR3 length: 17; CDR3 protein: CASSPGQGVSRGNGYTF
V gene: TRBV20-1; CDR3 length: 13; CDR3 protein: CSANRVVYGELFF
V gene: TRBV9; CDR3 length: 15; CDR3 protein: CASSVEAGSTDTQYF
V gene: TRBV10-3; CDR3 length: 14; CDR3 protein: CAITAGGDTGELFF
V gene: TRBV5-5; CDR3 length: 16; CDR3 protein: CASSGGDRGRSDTQYF
V gene: TRBV20-1; CDR3 length: 14; CDR3 protein: CSARKGQSNQPQHF
V gene: TRBV11-2; CDR3 length: 19; CDR3 protein: CASSFFPPETSGSSGELFF
V gene: TRBV25-1; CDR3 length: 14; CDR3 protein: CASSDYGNTGELFF
V gene: TRBV18; CDR3 length: 13; CDR3 protein: CATHGGANEKLFF
V gene: TRBV19; CDR3 length: 12; CDR3 protein: CASSIPPNEQFF
V gene: TRBV27; CDR3 length: 14; CDR3 protein: CASSYDRMNTQAFF
V gene: TRBV7-8; CDR3 length: 15; CDR3 protein: CASSLAGTGGNIQYF
V gene: TRBV5-6; CDR3 length: 15; CDR3 protein: CASSFLDRAGSPLHF
V gene: TRBV28; CDR3 length: 16; CDR3 protein: CASSLLGRGLKNIQYF
V gene: TRBV5-1; CDR3 length: 14; CDR3 protein: CASSQPGRFTEAFF
V gene: TRBV20-1; CDR3 length: 13; CDR3 protein: CSAISGSWNEQFF
V gene: TRBV18; CDR3 length: 16; CDR3 protein: CASSPSGTKGNGELFF
V gene: TRBV7-3; CDR3 length: 16; CDR3 protein: CASSPLALGATGELFF
V gene: TRBV20-1; CDR3 length: 13; CDR3 protein: CSASPGVHNEQFF
V gene: TRBV10-3; CDR3 length: 15; CDR3 protein: CAISEGQGINYGYTF
V gene: TRBV11-2; CDR3 length: 17; CDR3 protein: CASSLRWATGNYYEQYF
V gene: TRBV29-1; CDR3 length: 14; CDR3 protein: CSLLGLSSYNEQFF
V gene: TRBV4-3; CDR3 length: 16; CDR3 protein: CASSERDRGQGETQYF
V gene: TRBV6-8; CDR3 length: 14; CDR3 protein: CASSVVGPRTEAFF
V gene: TRBV19; CDR3 length: 15; CDR3 protein: CASRIGRHGGNIQYF
V gene: TRBV12-3/TRBV12-4; CDR3 length: 13; CDR3 protein: CASSFVSDTEAFF